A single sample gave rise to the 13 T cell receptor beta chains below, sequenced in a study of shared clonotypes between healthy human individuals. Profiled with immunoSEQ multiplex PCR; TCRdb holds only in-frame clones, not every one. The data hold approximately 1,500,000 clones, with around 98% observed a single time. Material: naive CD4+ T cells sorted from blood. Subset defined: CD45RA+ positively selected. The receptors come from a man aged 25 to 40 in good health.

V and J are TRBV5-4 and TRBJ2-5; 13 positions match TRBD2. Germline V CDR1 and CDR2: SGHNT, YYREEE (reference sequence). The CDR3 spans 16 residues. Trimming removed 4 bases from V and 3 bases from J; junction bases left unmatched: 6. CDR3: CASSGRTSGREETQYF. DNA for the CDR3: TGTGCCAGCAGCGGCCGGACTAGCGGGAGAGAAGAGACCCAGTACTTC.

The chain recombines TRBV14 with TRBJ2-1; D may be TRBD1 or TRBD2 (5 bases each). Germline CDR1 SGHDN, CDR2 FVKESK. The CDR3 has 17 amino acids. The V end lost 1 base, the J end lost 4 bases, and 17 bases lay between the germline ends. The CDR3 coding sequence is TGTGCCAGCAGCCAAGTTGGCGCAGGGATAGCGTACAATGAGCAGTTCTTC. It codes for CASSQVGAGIAYNEQFF.

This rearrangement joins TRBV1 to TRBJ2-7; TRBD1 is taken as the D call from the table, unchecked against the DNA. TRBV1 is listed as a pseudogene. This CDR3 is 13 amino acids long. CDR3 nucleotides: TGCACCAGAGGTAACAGGGGGTTCTACGAGCAGTACTTC. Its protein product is CTRGNRGFYEQYF.

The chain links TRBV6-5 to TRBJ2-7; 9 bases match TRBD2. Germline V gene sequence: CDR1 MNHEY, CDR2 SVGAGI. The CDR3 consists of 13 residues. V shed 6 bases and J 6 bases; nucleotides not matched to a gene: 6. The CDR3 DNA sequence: TGTGCCAGCAGGGATTTAGCGGGAGTCGAGCAGTACTTC. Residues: CASRDLAGVEQYF.

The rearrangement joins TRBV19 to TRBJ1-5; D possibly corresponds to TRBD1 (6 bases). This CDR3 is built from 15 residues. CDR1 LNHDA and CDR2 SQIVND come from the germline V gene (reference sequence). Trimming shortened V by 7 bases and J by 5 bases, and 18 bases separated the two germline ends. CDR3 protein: CASNHPGGNDQPQHF. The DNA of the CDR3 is TGTGCCAGTAATCACCCGGGGGGCAACGATCAGCCCCAGCATTTT. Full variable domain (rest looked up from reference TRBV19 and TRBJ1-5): DGGITQSPKYLFRKEGQNVTLSCEQNLNHDAMYWYRQDPGQGLRLIYYSQIVNDFQKGDIAEGYSVSREKKESFPLTVTSAQKNPTAFYLCASNHPGGNDQPQHFGDGTRLSIL.

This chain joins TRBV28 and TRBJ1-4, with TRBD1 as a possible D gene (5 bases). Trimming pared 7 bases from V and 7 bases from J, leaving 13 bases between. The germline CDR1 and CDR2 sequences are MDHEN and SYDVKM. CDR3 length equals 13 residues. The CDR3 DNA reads TGTGCCAGCAATCCAGGGAGTGCTGAAAAACTGTTTTTT. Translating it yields CASNPGSAEKLFF.

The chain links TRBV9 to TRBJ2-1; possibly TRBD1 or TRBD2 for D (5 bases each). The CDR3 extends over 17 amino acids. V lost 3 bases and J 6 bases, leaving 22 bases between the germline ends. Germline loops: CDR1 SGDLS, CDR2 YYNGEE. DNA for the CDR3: TGTGCCAGCAGCGGCAATCGAGGGGAAATATCAGGCAATGAGCAGTTCTTC. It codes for CASSGNRGEISGNEQFF.

The CDR3 loop reads CASSQENLNEQFF. The CDR3 bases are TGCGCCAGCAGCCAAGAGAATCTCAATGAGCAGTTCTTC. The rearrangement links TRBV4-1 to TRBJ2-1, with D unresolved. Germline V gives CDR1 MGHRA, CDR2 YSYEKL. This CDR3 is built from 13 residues. Trimming pared 0 bases from V and 6 bases from J, leaving 6 bases between.

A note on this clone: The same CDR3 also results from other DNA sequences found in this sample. CDR3 amino acids: CASSPLVGGEAFF. CDR3 nucleotides: TGTGCCAGCTCACCACTTGTCGGGGGCGAGGCTTTCTTT. The rearrangement joins TRBV18 to TRBJ1-1, with TRBD1 as a possible D gene (6 bases). The V end lost 1 base, the J end lost 11 bases, and 14 bases lay between the germline ends. Germline assignment: CDR1 KGHSH and CDR2 LQKENI. The CDR3 contains 13 residues.

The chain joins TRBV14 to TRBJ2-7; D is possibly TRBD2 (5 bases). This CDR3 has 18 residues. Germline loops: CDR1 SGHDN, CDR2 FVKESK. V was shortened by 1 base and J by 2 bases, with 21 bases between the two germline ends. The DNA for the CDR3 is TGTGCCAGCAGCCAAGGTTTAGGTATCTGGGAGCCTACCTACGAGCAGTACTTC. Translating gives CASSQGLGIWEPTYEQYF.

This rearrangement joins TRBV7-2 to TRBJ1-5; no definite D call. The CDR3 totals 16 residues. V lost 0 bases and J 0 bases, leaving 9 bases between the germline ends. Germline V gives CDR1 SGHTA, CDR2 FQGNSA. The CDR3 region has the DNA TGTGCCAGCAGCTTAGCGGCAGATAATAGCAATCAGCCCCAGCATTTT. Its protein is CASSLAADNSNQPQHF.

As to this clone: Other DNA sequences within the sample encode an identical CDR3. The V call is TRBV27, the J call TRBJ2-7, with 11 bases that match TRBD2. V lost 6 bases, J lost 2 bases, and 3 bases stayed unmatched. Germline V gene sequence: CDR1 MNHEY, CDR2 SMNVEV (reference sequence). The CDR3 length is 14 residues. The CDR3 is CASSPTSGTYEQYF. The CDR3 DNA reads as TGTGCCAGCAGCCCGACTAGCGGGACCTACGAGCAGTACTTC.

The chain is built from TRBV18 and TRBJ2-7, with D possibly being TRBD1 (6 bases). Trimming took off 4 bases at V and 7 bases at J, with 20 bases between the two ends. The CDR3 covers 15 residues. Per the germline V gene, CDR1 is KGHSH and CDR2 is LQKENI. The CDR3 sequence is CASSQMTGDTGEQYF. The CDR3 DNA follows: TGTGCCAGCTCACAAATGACAGGTGACACGGGTGAGCAGTACTTC.